This T cell receptor beta chain came from a study of blood T cell repertoires in COVID-19. Study summary: There were acute and convalescent COVID-19 samples, and they came from the United States, Italy and Spain. The analysed material was cDNA or gDNA that came from T cells, B-cell-depleted T cells, or PBMCs.

As originally analysed: Amplified reference gene primers provided the basis for estimating nucleated cell counts. Measured with immunoSEQ multiplex PCR; TCRdb has only the in-frame clones, and not every one. D and trimming come from the DNA, and the V and J calls and clone size come from that table. The data contain about 55,000 clones, about 80% of them singletons. Sequencing used peripheral blood. This TCR derives from a human donor in a cohort sampled during active COVID-19.

Here the CDR3 reads CASSLLGEDTGELFF. The CDR3 DNA sequence: TGTGCCAGCAGCCTACTGGGGGAGGACACCGGGGAGCTGTTTTTT. V and J are TRBV13 and TRBJ2-2, with TRBD2 as a possible D gene (6 bases). Germline V gene data show CDR1 as PRHDT and CDR2 as FYEKMQ (reference sequence). V lost 5 bases, J lost 3 bases, and 13 bases lay in between. This CDR3 contains 15 residues. Supplemented by reference TRBV13 and TRBJ2-2, the full variable domain reads AAGVIQSPRHLIKEKRETATLKCYPIPRHDTVYWYQQGPGQDPQFLISFYEKMQSDKGSIPDRFSAQQFSDYHSELNMSSLELGDSALYFCASSLLGEDTGELFFGEGSRLTVL.